Included here is one TCR beta chain sequence, with context. Before being deemed recovered, Cohort 3 donors had two negative PCRs, clearance, or symptom resolution. In the original analysis: The authors estimated nucleated cell counts from reference gene primer amplification. Assay: immunoSEQ multiplex PCR; the TCRdb copy retains only in-frame clones and omits some. That table supplies the V and J calls and clone size; D and trimming were determined from the DNA. Counted here are hundreds of thousands of clones, around 91% occurring once; the ten biggest clones make up 1% to 1.3%. This sample was taken from a study of blood T cell repertoires in COVID-19. Study as a whole: The cDNA or gDNA used as material had been derived from T cells, B-cell-depleted T cells, or PBMCs.

From germline, CDR1 is SGHAT and CDR2 FQNNGV. V lost 0 bases and J 3 bases, leaving 11 bases between the germline ends. The CDR3 runs 15 residues. The receptor comes from a man under 40 who had recovered from COVID-19. Sequenced sample: PBMCs or T cells enriched from blood (not recorded which). This chain uses TRBV11-2 with TRBJ1-1, with D hard to call. The CDR3, as DNA: TGTGCCAGCAGCTTAGATTGGAGCGGCGACACTGAAGCTTTCTTT. This gives the protein CASSLDWSGDTEAFF.